This T cell receptor (beta chain) was obtained from a study of shared clonotypes between healthy human individuals. Overall study: Donors were a couple of women and a few men aged 18 to 49.

The CDR3 is 12 residues long. Memory CD4+ cells were the fraction left after CD45RA+ naive selection. The table lists this clone with a few counts. Method: immunoSEQ multiplex PCR; TCRdb's copy keeps in-frame clones and lacks some. The table records some 900,000 clones, about three quarters of them present only once. The J gene is TRBJ1-1, the V gene TRBV21-1; the table's D call, TRBD1, has no DNA check behind it. TRBV21-1 counts as a pseudogene. The clonotype comes from a young man in good health. The sequenced material came from memory CD4+ T cells sorted from blood. Subset here: CD45RA-negative fraction. CDR3 residues: CASSKETAEAFF. The CDR3, as DNA: TGTGCCAGCAGCAAAGAAACAGCTGAAGCTTTCTTT.